The text below deals with one TCR beta chain. The sample is drawn from a study of blood T cell repertoires in COVID-19. For the study at large: Sources were T cells, B-cell-depleted T cells, or PBMCs; the material itself was cDNA or gDNA.

Using immunoSEQ multiplex PCR, the repertoire was profiled, and TCRdb retains in-frame clones only, with some absent. The sample consists of roughly 320,000 clones, more than 90% of them appearing once. All enrollees were roughly 18 to 90 years old and from approximately 24 US areas. Participant-given clinical history determined each cohort assignment. V was pared by 6 bases and J by 4 bases, with 8 bases of the junction left unmatched. The CDR3 loop spans 14 amino acids. Germline V gene data show CDR1 as MDHEN and CDR2 as SYDVKM. Material for sequencing was PBMCs or T cells enriched from blood (not recorded which). The sequence was collected from a woman aged 25 to 39 who had been exposed to COVID-19. The chain links TRBV28 to TRBJ1-1; TRBD1 matches 7 bases. CDR3 amino acids: CASSPGTVLTEAFF. In nucleotides, the CDR3 is TGTGCCAGCAGCCCCGGGACAGTCCTCACTGAAGCTTTCTTT. The variable domain in full, completed from reference TRBV28 and TRBJ1-1, reads DVKVTQSSRYLVKRTGEKVFLECVQDMDHENMFWYRQDPGLGLRLIYFSYDVKMKEKGDIPEGYSVSREKKERFSLILESASTNQTSMYLCASSPGTVLTEAFFGQGTRLTVV.